A selection of T cell receptor beta chains follows, all from one sample in a study of blood T cell repertoires in COVID-19. The method was immunoSEQ multiplex PCR; TCRdb's version includes in-frame clones alone and lacks a portion of them. The sample includes roughly 200,000 clones, about 85% seen only once; the top ten take almost 5%. The specimen was peripheral blood. These TCRs come from a woman older than 75 with acute or convalescent COVID-19. Each CDR3 is given with its conserved first and last residue. Fields, in order: V gene, J gene, CDR3 length, clone size, D gene, CDR3 DNA, CDR3 protein. D genes are given only for firm matches. The size of a clone is reported for some rows only, either as once, few or many, or as a class for expanded clones.

V gene: TRBV6-6; J gene: TRBJ2-7; CDR3 length: 14; clone size: .; D gene: TRBD2; CDR3 DNA: TGTGCCAGCAGTCGACTAGCGGGAACCTACGAGCAGTACTTC; CDR3 protein: CASSRLAGTYEQYF
V gene: TRBV11-3; J gene: TRBJ1-1; CDR3 length: 16; clone size: .; D gene: .; CDR3 DNA: TGTGCCAGCAGCTCCGGACAAGGGGAAGCGAACACTGAAGCTTTCTTT; CDR3 protein: CASSSGQGEANTEAFF
V gene: TRBV15; J gene: TRBJ2-7; CDR3 length: 12; clone size: .; D gene: .; CDR3 DNA: TGTGCCACCAGCAGAGATATAACAGAGCAGTACTTC; CDR3 protein: CATSRDITEQYF
V gene: TRBV4-2; J gene: TRBJ2-1; CDR3 length: 16; clone size: .; D gene: TRBD2; CDR3 DNA: TGTGCCAGCAGCCCTATCCTTAGCGGGAGGATGAATGAGCAGTTCTTC; CDR3 protein: CASSPILSGRMNEQFF
V gene: TRBV11-1; J gene: TRBJ1-1; CDR3 length: 15; clone size: .; D gene: TRBD1; CDR3 DNA: TGTGCCAGCAGCCCGTGGGCAGGGGGGAGGACTGAAGCTTTCTTT; CDR3 protein: CASSPWAGGRTEAFF
V gene: TRBV27; J gene: TRBJ1-2; CDR3 length: 19; clone size: .; D gene: TRBD1; CDR3 DNA: TGTGCCAGCAGTTTAAGAGCCAGAGGTATAGGGACAGCTAACTATGGCTACACCTTC; CDR3 protein: CASSLRARGIGTANYGYTF
V gene: TRBV19; J gene: TRBJ1-5; CDR3 length: 19; clone size: .; D gene: .; CDR3 DNA: TGTGCCAGTAGTAGGGGGGGGACAACGGACCGTTATAGCAATCAGCCCCAGCATTTT; CDR3 protein: CASSRGGTTDRYSNQPQHF
V gene: TRBV5-5; J gene: TRBJ2-1; CDR3 length: 16; clone size: few; D gene: .; CDR3 DNA: TGTGCCAGCAGAACCGGACAGAGCAGCCTCTACAATGAGCAGTTCTTC; CDR3 protein: CASRTGQSSLYNEQFF
V gene: TRBV9; J gene: TRBJ2-5; CDR3 length: 11; clone size: .; D gene: .; CDR3 DNA: TGTGCCAGCAGCGGCGGAGAGACCCAGTACTTC; CDR3 protein: CASSGGETQYF
V gene: TRBV11-2; J gene: TRBJ2-3; CDR3 length: 13; clone size: .; D gene: .; CDR3 DNA: TGTGCCAGCAGCCCCCGACTATCAGATACGCAGTATTTT; CDR3 protein: CASSPRLSDTQYF
V gene: TRBV7-9; J gene: TRBJ1-6; CDR3 length: 13; clone size: .; D gene: TRBD1; CDR3 DNA: TGTGCCAGCAGCTTAGACCCCGGGACAGGAGAGATTTTT; CDR3 protein: CASSLDPGTGEIF
V gene: TRBV19; J gene: TRBJ2-2; CDR3 length: 16; clone size: .; D gene: .; CDR3 DNA: TGTGCCAGTAGTCCAACTACCGGGAGGAACACCGGGGAGCTGTTTTTT; CDR3 protein: CASSPTTGRNTGELFF
V gene: TRBV27; J gene: TRBJ2-1; CDR3 length: 17; clone size: once; D gene: .; CDR3 DNA: TGTGCCAGCAGACTAACATTGGGACATTACTCCTACAATGAGCAGTTCTTC; CDR3 protein: CASRLTLGHYSYNEQFF
V gene: TRBV5-1; J gene: TRBJ2-7; CDR3 length: 13; clone size: .; D gene: .; CDR3 DNA: TGCGCCAGCAGCTTGCAGGGTATAAACGAGCAGTACTTC; CDR3 protein: CASSLQGINEQYF
V gene: TRBV11-1; J gene: TRBJ2-1; CDR3 length: 15; clone size: .; D gene: TRBD2; CDR3 DNA: TGTGCCAGCAGCTTAGAGGTTGCGGGAGGAGGTGAGCAGTTCTTC; CDR3 protein: CASSLEVAGGGEQFF
V gene: TRBV19; J gene: TRBJ2-2; CDR3 length: 12; clone size: .; D gene: .; CDR3 DNA: TGTGCTGGGGGAGGAAACACCGGGGAGCTGTTTTTT; CDR3 protein: CAGGGNTGELFF
V gene: TRBV2; J gene: TRBJ1-1; CDR3 length: 12; clone size: .; D gene: .; CDR3 DNA: TGTGCCAGCAGAGAAGGAGGAGTAGAAGCTTTCTTT; CDR3 protein: CASREGGVEAFF
V gene: TRBV7-9; J gene: TRBJ2-3; CDR3 length: 17; clone size: few; D gene: TRBD2; CDR3 DNA: TGTGCCAGCAGCCCTAAACCCACTAGCGGGCTGGGAGATACGCAGTATTTT; CDR3 protein: CASSPKPTSGLGDTQYF
V gene: TRBV6-5; J gene: TRBJ2-1; CDR3 length: 14; clone size: .; D gene: TRBD2; CDR3 DNA: TGTGCCAGCAGTTATGGGACTACCTACAATGAGCAGTTCTTC; CDR3 protein: CASSYGTTYNEQFF
V gene: TRBV27; J gene: TRBJ1-4; CDR3 length: 14; clone size: .; D gene: TRBD1; CDR3 DNA: TGTGCCAGCAGCCGACAGGGGGTCCTGGGAAAACTGTTTTTT; CDR3 protein: CASSRQGVLGKLFF
V gene: TRBV5-1; J gene: TRBJ2-7; CDR3 length: 14; clone size: .; D gene: .; CDR3 DNA: TGCGCCAGCAGCTTGACTATAGCGGCATACGAGCAGTACTTC; CDR3 protein: CASSLTIAAYEQYF
V gene: TRBV5-1; J gene: TRBJ2-1; CDR3 length: 14; clone size: .; D gene: .; CDR3 DNA: TGCGCCAGCAGCTCGGGGAGCTCCTACAATGAGCAGTTCTTC; CDR3 protein: CASSSGSSYNEQFF
V gene: TRBV28; J gene: TRBJ1-3; CDR3 length: 16; clone size: once; D gene: .; CDR3 DNA: TGTGCCAGCTCAACCGGAGGGACCGCGATCGGGGACACCATATATTTT; CDR3 protein: CASSTGGTAIGDTIYF
V gene: TRBV3-1/TRBV3-2; J gene: TRBJ2-1; CDR3 length: 13; clone size: .; D gene: .; CDR3 DNA: TGTGCCAGCAGCCAAAACAGGTACAATGAGCAGTTCTTC; CDR3 protein: CASSQNRYNEQFF
V gene: TRBV5-6; J gene: TRBJ2-7; CDR3 length: 16; clone size: .; D gene: TRBD2; CDR3 DNA: TGTGCCAGCAGCTTGGCCGGAGCGGGAGGGCCCTACGAGCAGTACTTC; CDR3 protein: CASSLAGAGGPYEQYF
V gene: TRBV19; J gene: TRBJ1-5; CDR3 length: 15; clone size: .; D gene: .; CDR3 DNA: TGTGCCAGTAGTACCCGGGATGGATTCAATCAGCCCCAGCATTTT; CDR3 protein: CASSTRDGFNQPQHF
V gene: TRBV5-1; J gene: TRBJ2-3; CDR3 length: 13; clone size: .; D gene: TRBD2; CDR3 DNA: TGCGCCAGCCAAGGGACTAGCCCAGATACGCAGTATTTT; CDR3 protein: CASQGTSPDTQYF
V gene: TRBV6-2/TRBV6-3; J gene: TRBJ1-1; CDR3 length: 14; clone size: .; D gene: .; CDR3 DNA: TGTGCCAGCAGCCTCCACTATGGGAACACTGAAGCTTTCTTT; CDR3 protein: CASSLHYGNTEAFF
V gene: TRBV12-3/TRBV12-4; J gene: TRBJ2-5; CDR3 length: 12; clone size: once; D gene: .; CDR3 DNA: TGTGCCAGCAGTTTTAGGGGAGAGACCCAGTACTTC; CDR3 protein: CASSFRGETQYF
V gene: TRBV28; J gene: TRBJ2-4; CDR3 length: 19; clone size: .; D gene: TRBD2; CDR3 DNA: TGTGCCAGCAGCCGAAGGGGACTAGCGGGAGTCCTAGCCAAAAACATTCAGTGCTTC; CDR3 protein: CASSRRGLAGVLAKNIQCF
V gene: TRBV7-3; J gene: TRBJ2-2; CDR3 length: 14; clone size: once; D gene: .; CDR3 DNA: TGTGCCAGCAGCCCACGGGGGAACACCGGGGAGCTGTTTTTT; CDR3 protein: CASSPRGNTGELFF
V gene: TRBV9; J gene: TRBJ1-2; CDR3 length: 16; clone size: once; D gene: TRBD1; CDR3 DNA: TGTGCCAGCAGCGTAGATGACAGGGGGCTAGGCTATGGCTACACCTTC; CDR3 protein: CASSVDDRGLGYGYTF
V gene: TRBV7-6; J gene: TRBJ2-7; CDR3 length: 14; clone size: .; D gene: .; CDR3 DNA: TGTGCCAGCAGCTTAGGACAGCCCACCTACGAGCAGTACTTC; CDR3 protein: CASSLGQPTYEQYF
V gene: TRBV6-1; J gene: TRBJ1-3; CDR3 length: 14; clone size: .; D gene: .; CDR3 DNA: TGTGCCAGCAGTGAAAAACCAGCGGGAAACACCATATATTTT; CDR3 protein: CASSEKPAGNTIYF
V gene: TRBV19; J gene: TRBJ2-1; CDR3 length: 13; clone size: few; D gene: .; CDR3 DNA: TGTGCCAGTAGCTTACAGGGTGGAAATGAGCAGTTCTTC; CDR3 protein: CASSLQGGNEQFF
V gene: TRBV4-1; J gene: TRBJ1-1; CDR3 length: 21; clone size: few; D gene: TRBD1; CDR3 DNA: TGCGCCAGCAGCCAAGATACAAGGGACAGGGGACCAACAGGGGAGGACACTGAAGCTTTCTTT; CDR3 protein: CASSQDTRDRGPTGEDTEAFF
V gene: TRBV6-6; J gene: TRBJ2-7; CDR3 length: 14; clone size: .; D gene: TRBD2; CDR3 DNA: TGTGCCAGCAGTTCATCCGGGACTAGCGCGGAGCAGTACTTC; CDR3 protein: CASSSSGTSAEQYF
V gene: TRBV14; J gene: TRBJ2-1; CDR3 length: 15; clone size: .; D gene: TRBD2; CDR3 DNA: TGTACCAGCAGCCCGGGACTAGCGACCTACAATGAGCAGTTCTTC; CDR3 protein: CTSSPGLATYNEQFF
V gene: TRBV28; J gene: TRBJ1-4; CDR3 length: 13; clone size: .; D gene: TRBD1; CDR3 DNA: TGTGCCAGCAGCTTCAACAGGGGTGAAAAACTGTTTTTT; CDR3 protein: CASSFNRGEKLFF
V gene: TRBV9; J gene: TRBJ2-7; CDR3 length: 15; clone size: .; D gene: .; CDR3 DNA: TGTGCCAGCAGCGTAGGAGGTGGTAGCGGCTACGAGCAGTACTTC; CDR3 protein: CASSVGGGSGYEQYF
V gene: TRBV7-9; J gene: TRBJ2-7; CDR3 length: 15; clone size: .; D gene: TRBD2; CDR3 DNA: TGTGCCAGCAGCTTAGTGGATAGCGGGAGTCGCGAGCAGTACTTC; CDR3 protein: CASSLVDSGSREQYF
V gene: TRBV7-2; J gene: TRBJ1-1; CDR3 length: 15; clone size: .; D gene: .; CDR3 DNA: TGTGCCAGCAGCTTCCCCTTACCGGGCACAGGGAGAGCTTTCTTT; CDR3 protein: CASSFPLPGTGRAFF
V gene: TRBV7-6; J gene: TRBJ2-6; CDR3 length: 16; clone size: few; D gene: TRBD1; CDR3 DNA: TGTGCCAGCAGCCCGACGGGACAGAGTGGGGCCAACGTCCTGACTTTC; CDR3 protein: CASSPTGQSGANVLTF
V gene: TRBV20-1; J gene: TRBJ2-2; CDR3 length: 15; clone size: once; D gene: TRBD2; CDR3 DNA: TGCAGTGCTAGTACTAGCGGGAGTGGGACCGGGGAGCTGTTTTTT; CDR3 protein: CSASTSGSGTGELFF
V gene: TRBV7-2; J gene: TRBJ2-3; CDR3 length: 17; clone size: few; D gene: TRBD1; CDR3 DNA: TGTGCCAGCAGCTCTCCCCAGGGGGTTCCTGCCACAGATACGCAGTATTTT; CDR3 protein: CASSSPQGVPATDTQYF
V gene: TRBV2; J gene: TRBJ2-5; CDR3 length: 14; clone size: .; D gene: TRBD1; CDR3 DNA: TGTGCCATACGGACAGGACAGCCCGTATTGACCCAGTACTTC; CDR3 protein: CAIRTGQPVLTQYF
V gene: TRBV11-3; J gene: TRBJ2-5; CDR3 length: 14; clone size: .; D gene: .; CDR3 DNA: TGTGCCAGCAGCTTAGACGCCCTAGAGGAGACCCAGTACTTC; CDR3 protein: CASSLDALEETQYF
V gene: TRBV30; J gene: TRBJ1-1; CDR3 length: 12; clone size: .; D gene: .; CDR3 DNA: TGTGCCTGGAGTCCCGGCGGGGCTCGGGCTTTCTTT; CDR3 protein: CAWSPGGARAFF
V gene: TRBV2; J gene: TRBJ2-5; CDR3 length: 11; clone size: few; D gene: .; CDR3 DNA: TGTGCCAGCAGTGCTCGAGAGACCCAGTACTTC; CDR3 protein: CASSARETQYF
V gene: TRBV19; J gene: TRBJ1-5; CDR3 length: 14; clone size: .; D gene: TRBD1; CDR3 DNA: TGTGCCAGTAGTCCAGACAGGGAAGCTTCGGCACAGCATTTT; CDR3 protein: CASSPDREASAQHF
V gene: TRBV19; J gene: TRBJ2-6; CDR3 length: 16; clone size: .; D gene: .; CDR3 DNA: TGTGCCAGTTGTGACAGGAGTAACTCTGGGGCCAACGTCCTGACTTTC; CDR3 protein: CASCDRSNSGANVLTF
V gene: TRBV5-6; J gene: TRBJ2-1; CDR3 length: 16; clone size: .; D gene: .; CDR3 DNA: TGTGCCAGCATCAACAGCGGGACATACTCCTACAATGAGCAGTTCTTC; CDR3 protein: CASINSGTYSYNEQFF
V gene: TRBV6-2/TRBV6-3; J gene: TRBJ1-2; CDR3 length: 13; clone size: .; D gene: TRBD1; CDR3 DNA: TGTGCCAGCAGTTACTACAGGGGAAATGGCTACACCTTC; CDR3 protein: CASSYYRGNGYTF
V gene: TRBV24-1; J gene: TRBJ2-7; CDR3 length: 15; clone size: .; D gene: TRBD1; CDR3 DNA: TGTGCCACCAATAACCCGGGACAGGAGACCTACGAGCAGTACTTC; CDR3 protein: CATNNPGQETYEQYF
V gene: TRBV10-3; J gene: TRBJ2-3; CDR3 length: 12; clone size: .; D gene: .; CDR3 DNA: TGTGCCATTAGCGGTGTGGAAGATACGCAGTATTTT; CDR3 protein: CAISGVEDTQYF